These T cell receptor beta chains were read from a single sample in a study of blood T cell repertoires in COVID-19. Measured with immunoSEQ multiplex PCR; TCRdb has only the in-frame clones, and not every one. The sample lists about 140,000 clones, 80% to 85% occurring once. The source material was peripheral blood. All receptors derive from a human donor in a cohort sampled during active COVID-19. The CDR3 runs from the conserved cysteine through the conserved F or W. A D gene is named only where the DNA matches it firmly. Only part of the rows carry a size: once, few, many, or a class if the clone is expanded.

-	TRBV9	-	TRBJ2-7	CASSVAPGAYEQYF	TGTGCCAGCAGCGTAGCTCCCGGAGCCTACGAGCAGTACTTC
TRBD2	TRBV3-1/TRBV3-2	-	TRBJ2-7	CASSRRRGSGPNEQYF	TGTGCCAGCAGCCGACGGCGGGGGAGTGGCCCGAACGAGCAGTACTTC
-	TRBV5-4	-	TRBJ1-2	CASSLIGVGTNYGYTF	TGTGCCAGCAGCCTCATAGGGGTTGGGACTAACTATGGCTACACCTTC
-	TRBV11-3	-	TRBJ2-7	CASSYSSSYEQYF	TGTGCCAGCAGCTACAGTTCCTCCTACGAGCAGTACTTC
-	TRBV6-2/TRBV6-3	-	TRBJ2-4	CASSYSNQGNIQYF	TGTGCCAGCAGTTACTCGAACCAGGGGAACATTCAGTACTTC
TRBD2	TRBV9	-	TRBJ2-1	CASSSDSGGETSYNEQFF	TGTGCCAGCAGCTCAGATAGCGGGGGGGAAACCTCCTACAATGAGCAGTTCTTC
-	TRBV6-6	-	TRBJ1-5	CASSYATPSNQPQHF	TGTGCCAGCAGTTACGCCACACCGAGCAATCAGCCCCAGCATTTT
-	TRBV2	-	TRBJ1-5	CASRPGVGIGSNQPQHF	TGTGCCAGCAGGCCCGGGGTGGGGATTGGCAGCAATCAGCCCCAGCATTTT
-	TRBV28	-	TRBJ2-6	CASRTGTSGANVLTF	TGTGCCAGCAGAACCGGGACAAGTGGGGCCAACGTCCTGACTTTC
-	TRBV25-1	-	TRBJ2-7	CASSATGSSYEQYF	TGTGCCAGCAGTGCTACGGGTAGCTCCTACGAGCAGTACTTC
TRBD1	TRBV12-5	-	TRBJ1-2	CASGLLPGGNYGYTF	TGTGCTAGTGGTTTGTTGCCAGGGGGGAACTATGGCTACACCTTC
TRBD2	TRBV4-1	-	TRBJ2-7	CASSQGRVAGGLTYEQYF	TGCGCCAGCAGCCAAGGTCGTGTAGCGGGGGGACTCACCTACGAGCAGTACTTC
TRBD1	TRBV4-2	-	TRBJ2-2	CASSAGQGVTGELFF	TGTGCCAGCAGCGCTGGACAGGGGGTCACCGGGGAGCTGTTTTTT
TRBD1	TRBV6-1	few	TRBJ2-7	CASSEAQWTGIPEQYF	TGTGCCAGCAGTGAAGCGCAGTGGACAGGGATTCCCGAGCAGTACTTC
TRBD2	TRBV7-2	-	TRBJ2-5	CASSLVTGLAGGETQYF	TGTGCCAGCAGCTTAGTAACTGGACTAGCGGGGGGAGAGACCCAGTACTTC
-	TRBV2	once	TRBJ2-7	CASSVLFGAGEQYF	TGTGCCAGCAGCGTTTTGTTTGGGGCAGGGGAGCAGTACTTC
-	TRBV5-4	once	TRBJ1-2	CASSAMRGGNYGYTF	TGTGCCAGCAGCGCAATGAGGGGGGGCAACTATGGCTACACCTTC
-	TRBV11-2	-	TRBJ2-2	CASSSTVTGELFF	TGTGCCAGCAGCTCCACAGTCACCGGGGAGCTGTTTTTT
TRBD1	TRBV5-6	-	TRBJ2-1	CASSSTGDPRNEQFF	TGTGCCAGCAGCTCGACAGGGGACCCTAGGAATGAGCAGTTCTTC
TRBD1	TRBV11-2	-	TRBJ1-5	CASSSDRGLQPQHF	TGTGCCAGCAGCTCCGACAGGGGGCTACAGCCCCAGCATTTT
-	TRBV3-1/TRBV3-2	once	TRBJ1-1	CASSPRKPNTEAFF	TGTGCCAGCAGCCCCCGAAAGCCGAACACTGAAGCTTTCTTT
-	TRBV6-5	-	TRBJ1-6	CASRGTGFGSPLHF	TGTGCCAGCAGGGGTACAGGGTTCGGGTCACCCCTCCACTTT
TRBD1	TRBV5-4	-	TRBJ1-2	CASSLPTGTYYGYTF	TGTGCCAGCAGCTTGCCGACAGGGACTTACTATGGCTACACCTTC
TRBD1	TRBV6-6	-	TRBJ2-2	CASLDRGLSGELFF	TGTGCCAGTTTGGACAGGGGGCTCTCCGGGGAGCTGTTTTTT
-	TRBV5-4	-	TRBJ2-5	CASSSRLGGLQETQYF	TGTGCCAGCAGCTCGCGACTAGGGGGCCTACAAGAGACCCAGTACTTC
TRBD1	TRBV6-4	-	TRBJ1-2	CASSDGTGRYGYTF	TGTGCCAGCAGTGACGGGACAGGTAGGTATGGCTACACCTTC
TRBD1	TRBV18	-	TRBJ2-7	CASSAGDRDEQYF	TGTGCCAGCTCAGCAGGAGACAGGGACGAGCAGTACTTC
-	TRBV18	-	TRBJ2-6	CASSPPRLSGANVLTF	TGTGCCAGCTCACCACCGCGACTCTCTGGGGCCAACGTCCTGACTTTC
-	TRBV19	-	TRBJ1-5	CASSIVGSGDNQPQHF	TGTGCCAGTAGTATAGTGGGCAGCGGGGACAATCAGCCCCAGCATTTT
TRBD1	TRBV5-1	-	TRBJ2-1	CASSSGQGYHNEQFF	TGCGCCAGCAGCTCTGGACAGGGGTATCACAATGAGCAGTTCTTC
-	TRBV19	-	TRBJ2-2	CASSFGGPGELFF	TGTGCCAGTAGTTTTGGGGGCCCCGGGGAGCTGTTTTTT
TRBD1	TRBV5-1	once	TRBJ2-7	CASSSSLGQGQYEQYF	TGCGCCAGCAGCTCGTCGCTGGGACAGGGTCAGTACGAGCAGTACTTC
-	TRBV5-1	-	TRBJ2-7	CASSLGGTASYEQYF	TGCGCCAGCAGCTTGGGCGGGACAGCCTCCTACGAGCAGTACTTC
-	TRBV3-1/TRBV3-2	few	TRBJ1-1	CASQAGDYTEAFF	TGTGCCAGCCAGGCTGGGGACTACACTGAAGCTTTCTTT
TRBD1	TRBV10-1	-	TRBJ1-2	CASSPGQGTDGYTF	TGCGCCAGCAGTCCGGGACAGGGGACGGATGGCTACACCTTC
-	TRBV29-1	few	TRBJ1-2	CSVEKGLGGRAF	TGCAGCGTTGAAAAGGGGTTGGGGGGTAGGGCCTTC
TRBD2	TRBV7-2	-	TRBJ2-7	CASSFPGGDYEQYF	TGTGCCAGCAGCTTTCCGGGGGGGGACTACGAGCAGTACTTC
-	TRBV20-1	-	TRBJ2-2	CSASLGASPTGELFF	TGCAGTGCTAGTCTCGGAGCCAGCCCAACCGGGGAGCTGTTTTTT
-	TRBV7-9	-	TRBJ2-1	CASSLIGVTYNEQFF	TGTGCCAGCAGCTTAATCGGGGTAACCTACAATGAGCAGTTCTTC
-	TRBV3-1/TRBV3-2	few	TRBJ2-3	CASSQDRPAGTDTQYF	TGTGCCAGCAGCCAAGATAGACCAGCGGGCACAGATACGCAGTATTTT
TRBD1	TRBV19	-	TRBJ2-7	CASSMNRGQYEQYF	TGTGCCAGTAGTATGAACAGGGGCCAATACGAGCAGTACTTC
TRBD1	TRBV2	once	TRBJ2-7	CASSGDSDEQYF	TGTGCCAGCAGTGGGGACAGCGACGAGCAGTACTTC
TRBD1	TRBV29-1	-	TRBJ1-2	CSVEGTGGSANYGYTF	TGCAGCGTTGAAGGGACAGGGGGAAGCGCTAACTATGGCTACACCTTC